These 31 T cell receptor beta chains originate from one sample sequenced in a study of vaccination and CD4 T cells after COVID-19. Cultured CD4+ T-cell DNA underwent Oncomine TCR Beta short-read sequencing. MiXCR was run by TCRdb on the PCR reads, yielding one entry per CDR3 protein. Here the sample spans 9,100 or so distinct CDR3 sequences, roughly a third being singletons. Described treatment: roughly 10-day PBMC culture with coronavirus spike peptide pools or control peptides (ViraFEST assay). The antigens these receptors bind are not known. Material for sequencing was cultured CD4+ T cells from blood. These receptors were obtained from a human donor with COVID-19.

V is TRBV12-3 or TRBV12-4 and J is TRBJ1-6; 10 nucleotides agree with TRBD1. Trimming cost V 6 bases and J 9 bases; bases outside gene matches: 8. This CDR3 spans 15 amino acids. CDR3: CASSDPGTGVSPLHF. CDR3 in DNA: TGTGCCAGCAGCGACCCCGGGACAGGGGTTTCACCCCTCCACTTT.

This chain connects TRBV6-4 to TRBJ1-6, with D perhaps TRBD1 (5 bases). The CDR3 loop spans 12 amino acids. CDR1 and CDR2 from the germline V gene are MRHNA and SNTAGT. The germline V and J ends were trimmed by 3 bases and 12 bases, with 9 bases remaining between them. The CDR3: CASSDPGGPLHF. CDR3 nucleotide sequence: TGTGCCAGCAGTGATCCCGGGGGACCCCTCCACTTT.

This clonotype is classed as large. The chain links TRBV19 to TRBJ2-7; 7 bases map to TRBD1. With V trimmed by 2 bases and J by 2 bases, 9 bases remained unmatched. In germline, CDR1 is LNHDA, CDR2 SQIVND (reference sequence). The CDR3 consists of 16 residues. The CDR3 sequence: CASSIHRSTGPYEQYF. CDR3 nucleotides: TGTGCCAGTAGTATACACCGATCGACAGGGCCCTACGAGCAGTACTTC.

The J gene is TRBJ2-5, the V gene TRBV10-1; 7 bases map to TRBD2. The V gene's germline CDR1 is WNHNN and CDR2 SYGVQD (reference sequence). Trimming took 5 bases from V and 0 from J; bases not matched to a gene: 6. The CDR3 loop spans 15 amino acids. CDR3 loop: CASSPTLADQETQYF. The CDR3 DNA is TGCGCCAGCAGTCCCACCCTAGCGGACCAAGAGACCCAGTACTTC.

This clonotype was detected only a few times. CDR3 residues: CSARDQRRQVGFFGQPQHF. As DNA, the CDR3 is TGCAGTGCTAGAGATCAACGGAGACAGGTCGGGTTTTTCGGTCAGCCCCAGCATTTT. This rearrangement joins TRBV20-1 to TRBJ1-5; TRBD1 is a possible D gene (6 bases). Between the trimmed V and J ends, which lost 0 bases and 6 bases, there was a span of 27 bases. This CDR3 spans 19 amino acids. Germline-derived CDR1 and CDR2 are DFQATT and SNEGSKA (reference sequence).

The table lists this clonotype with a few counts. CDR3 protein: CASRQGGNSNQPQHF. CDR3 in DNA: TGCGCCAGCAGGCAGGGAGGTAATAGCAATCAGCCCCAGCATTTT. This chain uses TRBV5-1 with TRBJ1-5; maybe TRBD1 (5 bases). Germline V gene lookup returns CDR1 SGHRS and CDR2 YFSETQ. Trimming stripped 5 bases from V and 0 bases from J, with 12 bases between. The CDR3 length is 15 residues. Using reference TRBV5-1 and TRBJ1-5 for the parts outside the CDR3, the full variable domain is KAGVTQTPRYLIKTRGQQVTLSCSPISGHRSVSWYQQTPGQGLQFLFEYFSETQRNKGNFPGRFSGRQFSNSRSEMNVSTLELGDSALYLCASRQGGNSNQPQHFGDGTRLSIL.

The CDR3: CASSSRTSGAYNEQFF. CDR3 nucleotides: TGTGCCAGCAGCTCGCGGACTAGCGGAGCGTACAATGAGCAGTTCTTC. The chain recombines TRBV5-4 with TRBJ2-1; 10 bases map to TRBD2. Germline V lookup: CDR1 SGHNT, CDR2 YYREEE (reference sequence). V lost 3 bases and J lost 4; bases outside the gene matches: 7. The CDR3 consists of 16 residues.

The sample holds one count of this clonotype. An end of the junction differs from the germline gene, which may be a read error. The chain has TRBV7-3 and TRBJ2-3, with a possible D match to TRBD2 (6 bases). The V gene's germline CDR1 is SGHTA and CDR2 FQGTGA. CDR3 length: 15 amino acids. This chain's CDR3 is CASSLAGRVSDTRYF. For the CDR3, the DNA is TGTGCCAGCAGCTTAGCGGGGAGAGTGTCAGATACGCGGTATTTT.

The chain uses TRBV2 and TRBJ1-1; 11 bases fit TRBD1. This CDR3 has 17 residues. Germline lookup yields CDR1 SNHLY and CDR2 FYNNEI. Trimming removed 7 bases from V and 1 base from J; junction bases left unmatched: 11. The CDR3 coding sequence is TGTGCCAGCAACCGACCGGGACAGGGGGATAGGAACACTGAAGCTTTCTTT. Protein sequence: CASNRPGQGDRNTEAFF.

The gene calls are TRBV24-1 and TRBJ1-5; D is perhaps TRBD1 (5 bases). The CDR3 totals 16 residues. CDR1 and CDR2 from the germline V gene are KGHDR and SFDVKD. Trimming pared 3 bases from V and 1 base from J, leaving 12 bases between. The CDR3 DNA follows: TGTGCCACCAGTGATGGTGGGACCCTAAGCAATCAGCCCCAGCATTTT. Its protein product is CATSDGGTLSNQPQHF.

CDR3 protein: CSTGKVSGGVRDTQYF. CDR3 nucleotides: TGCAGTACCGGGAAGGTTAGCGGGGGGGTGAGAGATACGCAGTATTTT. The chain employs TRBV20-1 and TRBJ2-3; the match to TRBD2 covers 11 bases. The J segment lost 5 bases and the V segment lost 8 bases, leaving 15 bases of the junction unmatched. The CDR3 runs to 16 residues. Per germline, CDR1 DFQATT and CDR2 SNEGSKA (reference sequence).

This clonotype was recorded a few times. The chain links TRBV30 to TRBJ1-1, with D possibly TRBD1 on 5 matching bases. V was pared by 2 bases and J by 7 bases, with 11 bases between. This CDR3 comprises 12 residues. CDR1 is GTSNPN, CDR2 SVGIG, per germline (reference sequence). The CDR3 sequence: CAWSHRGLEAFF. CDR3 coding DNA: TGTGCCTGGAGTCATAGGGGACTTGAAGCTTTCTTT. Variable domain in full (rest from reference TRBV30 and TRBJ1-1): SQTIHQWPATLVQPVGSPLSLECTVEGTSNPNLYWYRQAAGRGLQLLFYSVGIGQISSEVPQNLSASRPQDRQFILSSKKLLLSDSGFYLCAWSHRGLEAFFGQGTRLTVV.

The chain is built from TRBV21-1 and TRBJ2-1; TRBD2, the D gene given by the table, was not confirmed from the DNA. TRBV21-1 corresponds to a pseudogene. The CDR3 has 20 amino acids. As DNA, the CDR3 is TGTGCCAGCAGCAAACCGGGACTAGCGGGGGACCTATGCTCCTACAATGAGCAGTTCTTC. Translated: CASSKPGLAGDLCSYNEQFF.

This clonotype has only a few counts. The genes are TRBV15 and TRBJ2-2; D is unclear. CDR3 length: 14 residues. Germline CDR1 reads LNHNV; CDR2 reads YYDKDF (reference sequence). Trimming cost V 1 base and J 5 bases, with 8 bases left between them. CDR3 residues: CATSRVQETGELFF. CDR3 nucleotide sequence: TGTGCCACCAGCAGAGTTCAGGAGACCGGGGAGCTGTTTTTT.

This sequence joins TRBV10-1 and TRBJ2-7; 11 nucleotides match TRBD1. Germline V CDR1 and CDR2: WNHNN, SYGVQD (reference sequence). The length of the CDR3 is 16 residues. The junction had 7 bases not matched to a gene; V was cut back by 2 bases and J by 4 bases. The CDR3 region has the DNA TGCGCCAGCAGTGAGGGACAGGGGGCAGTCGGGTACGAGCAGTACTTC. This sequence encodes CASSEGQGAVGYEQYF.

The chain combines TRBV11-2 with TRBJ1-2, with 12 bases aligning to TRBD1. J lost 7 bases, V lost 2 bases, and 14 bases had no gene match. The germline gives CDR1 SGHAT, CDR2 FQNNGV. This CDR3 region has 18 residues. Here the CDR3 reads CASSLNTGTGGEVLGYTF. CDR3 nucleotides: TGTGCCAGCAGCTTAAATACCGGGACAGGGGGCGAGGTGCTTGGCTACACCTTC.

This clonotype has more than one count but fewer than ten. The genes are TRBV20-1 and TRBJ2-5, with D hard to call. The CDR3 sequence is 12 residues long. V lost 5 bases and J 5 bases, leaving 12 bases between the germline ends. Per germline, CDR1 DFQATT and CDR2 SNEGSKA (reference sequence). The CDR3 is CSAPLSLETQYF. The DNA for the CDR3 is TGCAGTGCTCCCTTATCTTTGGAGACCCAGTACTTC.

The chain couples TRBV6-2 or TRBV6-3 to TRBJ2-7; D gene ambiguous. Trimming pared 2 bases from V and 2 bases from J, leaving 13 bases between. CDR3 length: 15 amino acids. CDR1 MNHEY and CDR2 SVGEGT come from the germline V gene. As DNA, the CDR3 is TGTGCCAGCAGTTACCCCGGCGCAGGTACCTACGAGCAGTACTTC. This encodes CASSYPGAGTYEQYF.

CDR3 sequence (DNA): TGTGCCAGCAACTCCTCGGGACGCCCCAATCAGCCCCAGCATTTT. Encoded protein: CASNSSGRPNQPQHF. This rearrangement joins TRBV7-2 to TRBJ1-5; the D gene is possibly TRBD1 (5 bases). The CDR3 has 15 residues. CDR1 is SGHTA and CDR2 is FQGNSA in the germline V gene. The germline V and J ends were trimmed by 7 bases and 3 bases, with 16 bases remaining between them.

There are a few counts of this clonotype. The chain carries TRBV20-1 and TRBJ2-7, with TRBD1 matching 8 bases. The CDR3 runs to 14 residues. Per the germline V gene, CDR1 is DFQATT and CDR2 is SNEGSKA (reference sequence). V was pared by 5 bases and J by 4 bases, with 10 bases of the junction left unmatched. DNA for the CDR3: TGCAGTGCTCATCTTACAGGGGGAACTTACGAGCAGTACTTC. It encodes CSAHLTGGTYEQYF.

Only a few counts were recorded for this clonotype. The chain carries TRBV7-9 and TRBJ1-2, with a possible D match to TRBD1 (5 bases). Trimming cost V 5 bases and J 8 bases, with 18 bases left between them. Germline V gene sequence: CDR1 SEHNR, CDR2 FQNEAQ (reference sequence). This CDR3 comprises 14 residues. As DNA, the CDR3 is TGTGCCAGCAGCACCCCCGGGGGGTTTTGGGGCTACACCTTC. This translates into CASSTPGGFWGYTF.

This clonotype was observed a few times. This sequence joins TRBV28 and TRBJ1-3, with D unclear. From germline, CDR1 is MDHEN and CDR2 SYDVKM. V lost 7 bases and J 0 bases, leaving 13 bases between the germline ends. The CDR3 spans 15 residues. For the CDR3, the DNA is TGTGCCAGCAAGCAGACGGCGAGCTCTGGAAACACCATATATTTT. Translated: CASKQTASSGNTIYF.

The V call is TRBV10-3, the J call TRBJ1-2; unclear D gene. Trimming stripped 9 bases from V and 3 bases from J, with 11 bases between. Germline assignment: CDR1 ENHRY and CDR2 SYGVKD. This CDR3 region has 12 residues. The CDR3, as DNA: TGTGCCATACCTGGTGTTTACTATGGCTACACCTTC. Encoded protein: CAIPGVYYGYTF.

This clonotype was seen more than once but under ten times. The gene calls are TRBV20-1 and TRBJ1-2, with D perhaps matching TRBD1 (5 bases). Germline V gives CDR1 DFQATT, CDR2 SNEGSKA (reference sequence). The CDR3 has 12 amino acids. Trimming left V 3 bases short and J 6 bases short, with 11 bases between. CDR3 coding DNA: TGCAGTGCTAGTGAAGACAGAGATGGCTACACCTTC. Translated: CSASEDRDGYTF.

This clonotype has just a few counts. The CDR3 nucleotides read TGTGCCAGCTCACCCGACATGTTGGGTGCGAGTACCTTC. The encoded protein is CASSPDMLGASTF. This chain connects TRBV18 to TRBJ1-2; D not resolved. Trimming removed 3 bases from V and 14 bases from J, with 19 bases in between. Per the germline V gene, CDR1 is KGHSH and CDR2 is LQKENI. CDR3 length: 13 amino acids. Variable domain in full (rest from reference TRBV18 and TRBJ1-2): NAGVMQNPRHLVRRRGQEARLRCSPMKGHSHVYWYRQLPEEGLKFMVYLQKENIIDESGMPKERFSAEFPKEGPSILRIQQVVRGDSAAYFCASSPDMLGASTFGSGTRLTVV.

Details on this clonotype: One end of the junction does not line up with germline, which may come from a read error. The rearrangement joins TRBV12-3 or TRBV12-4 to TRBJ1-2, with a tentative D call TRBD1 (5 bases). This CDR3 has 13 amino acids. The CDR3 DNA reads TGTGCCAGCAGTTTAGGCGGGGTACAGGTGTTCTCCTTC. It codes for CASSLGGVQVFSF.

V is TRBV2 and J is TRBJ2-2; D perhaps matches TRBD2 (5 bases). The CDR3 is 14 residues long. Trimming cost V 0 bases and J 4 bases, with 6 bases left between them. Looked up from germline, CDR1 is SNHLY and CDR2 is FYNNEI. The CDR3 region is CASSEARGTGELFF. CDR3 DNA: TGTGCCAGCAGTGAAGCCCGGGGCACCGGGGAGCTGTTTTTT.

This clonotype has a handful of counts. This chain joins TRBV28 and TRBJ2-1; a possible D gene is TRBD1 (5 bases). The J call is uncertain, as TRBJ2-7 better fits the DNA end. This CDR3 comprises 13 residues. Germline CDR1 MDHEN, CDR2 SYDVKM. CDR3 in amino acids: CASSTDSSYEQYF. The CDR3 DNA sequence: TGTGCCAGCAGCACCGACAGTTCCTACGAGCAGTACTTC.

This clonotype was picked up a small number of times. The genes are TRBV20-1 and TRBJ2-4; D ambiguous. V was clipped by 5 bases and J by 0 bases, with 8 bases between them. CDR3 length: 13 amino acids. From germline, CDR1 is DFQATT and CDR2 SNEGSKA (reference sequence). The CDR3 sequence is CSAVDGAKNIQYF. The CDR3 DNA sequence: TGCAGTGCTGTCGACGGAGCCAAAAACATTCAGTACTTC.

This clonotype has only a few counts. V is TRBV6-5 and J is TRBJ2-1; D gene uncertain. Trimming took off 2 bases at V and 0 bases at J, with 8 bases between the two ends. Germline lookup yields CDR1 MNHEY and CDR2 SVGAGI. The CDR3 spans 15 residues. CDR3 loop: CASSYVGSSYNEQFF. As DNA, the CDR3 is TGTGCCAGCAGTTACGTGGGCAGCTCCTACAATGAGCAGTTCTTC.

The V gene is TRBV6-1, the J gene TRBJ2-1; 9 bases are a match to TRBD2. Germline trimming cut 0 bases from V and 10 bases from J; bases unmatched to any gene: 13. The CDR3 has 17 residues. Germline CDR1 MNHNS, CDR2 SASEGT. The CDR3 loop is CASSEAGETSGRGEQFF. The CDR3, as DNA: TGTGCCAGCAGTGAAGCTGGGGAGACTAGCGGAAGAGGGGAGCAGTTCTTC.